The TCR beta chain under discussion was sequenced for a study of early T cells in non-severe SARS-CoV-2 infection. Whole-study context: Unsorted whole blood bulk RNA was sequenced, with unpaired chains.

Researchers tagged individual cDNA molecules with unique molecular identifiers. TCRdb itself ran the 5' RACE reads through MiXCR, one entry per CDR3 protein. This table holds 45,000 or so distinct CDR3 sequences, roughly 4% found once. This clonotype was observed at least ten times. Trimming cost V 5 bases and J 0 bases, with 10 bases left between them. The germline gives CDR1 SEHNR, CDR2 FQNEAQ (reference sequence). The CDR3 covers 14 residues. Sequencing input: whole blood. The TCR sequence derives from an adult who was a healthcare worker with PCR-confirmed SARS-CoV-2 infection or an uninfected control (not recorded which). The chain uses TRBV7-9 and TRBJ1-1; TRBD1 might be the D (5 bases). The DNA for the CDR3 is TGTGCCAGCAGCCCCGCCAGGGTGAACACTGAAGCTTTCTTT. It codes for CASSPARVNTEAFF.